Listed here are 20 T cell receptor beta chains from one sample, sequenced in a study of long-term antiretroviral therapy in people with HIV. Researchers ran immunoSEQ v3.0 at survey level. TCRdb's table, derived via immunoSEQ multiplex PCR, lists solely in-frame clones and lacks some. The sample shows about 15,000 clones, around nine tenths of them seen only once. Material: unsorted PBMCs, obtained around 2.3 years before starting antiretroviral therapy. Source of these receptors: a young woman with HIV.

V usage is TRBV30 and J usage is TRBJ1-1; unclear D gene. The V gene lost 1 base and the J gene lost 1 base, with 7 bases spanning the gap. This CDR3 has 13 amino acids. Germline V lookup: CDR1 GTSNPN, CDR2 SVGIG (reference sequence). CDR3 in DNA: TGTGCCTGGAGTGAGAACAGGAACACTGAAGCTTTCTTT. Residues: CAWSENRNTEAFF.

The chain recombines TRBV9 with TRBJ2-7, with 10 bases that match TRBD1. Trimming took 3 bases from V and 10 from J; bases not matched to a gene: 13. The CDR3 contains 15 residues. Germline V gives CDR1 SGDLS, CDR2 YYNGEE. CDR3 protein: CASSAPSDRGGEQYF. CDR3 DNA: TGTGCCAGCAGCGCACCTTCGGACAGGGGGGGTGAACAGTACTTC.

This clone came up a few times. This chain joins TRBV4-1 and TRBJ2-5, with 9 bases matching TRBD2. V trimming: 5 bases; J trimming: 2 bases; junction bases outside the gene matches: 9. Germline V gene lookup returns CDR1 MGHRA and CDR2 YSYEKL. This CDR3 contains 16 residues. CDR3 bases: TGCGCCAGCAGCACGTTAGCGGGGGCCGGGCAAGAGACCCAGTACTTC. As protein: CASSTLAGAGQETQYF.

This chain uses TRBV29-1 with TRBJ1-1; no definite D call. This CDR3 has 12 amino acids. The V gene lost 5 bases and the J gene lost 0 bases, with 7 bases spanning the gap. The germline V gene encodes CDR1 SQVTM and CDR2 ANQGSEA. The CDR3 reads CSVSMVNTEAFF. The CDR3 DNA sequence: TGCAGCGTTTCAATGGTGAACACTGAAGCTTTCTTT.

The rearrangement joins TRBV7-9 to TRBJ1-2; D is unresolved. CDR1 is SEHNR, CDR2 FQNEAQ, per germline (reference sequence). Trimming took off 2 bases at V and 8 bases at J, with 18 bases between the two ends. This CDR3 spans 15 amino acids. The CDR3 here is CASSLRSRGLEGYTF. The CDR3 nucleotides read TGTGCCAGCAGCTTAAGGTCTCGGGGTTTGGAGGGCTACACCTTC.

By frequency in the sample, this clone is medium-sized. The chain is built from TRBV5-1 and TRBJ1-2; no firm D call. In germline, CDR1 is SGHRS, CDR2 YFSETQ. This CDR3 contains 14 residues. The germline V and J ends were trimmed by 0 bases and 0 bases, with 6 bases remaining between them. The CDR3 reads CASSLDDTNYGYTF. CDR3 nucleotides: TGCGCCAGCAGCTTGGACGACACTAACTATGGCTACACCTTC. Complete variable domain (other parts from reference TRBV5-1 and TRBJ1-2): KAGVTQTPRYLIKTRGQQVTLSCSPISGHRSVSWYQQTPGQGLQFLFEYFSETQRNKGNFPGRFSGRQFSNSRSEMNVSTLELGDSALYLCASSLDDTNYGYTFGSGTRLTVV.

The rearrangement links TRBV9 to TRBJ2-7, with 9 bases matching TRBD1. Trimming removed 1 base from V and 3 bases from J; junction bases left unmatched: 8. CDR1 and CDR2 from the germline V gene are SGDLS and YYNGEE. The CDR3 length is 16 residues. The DNA for the CDR3 is TGTGCCAGCAGCGTAAGTGGGACAGGGCTGGGCTACGAGCAGTACTTC. Its translation: CASSVSGTGLGYEQYF.

V and J are TRBV7-9 and TRBJ1-2; D is ambiguous. Trimming took off 2 bases at V and 3 bases at J, with 10 bases between the two ends. This CDR3 spans 14 amino acids. The germline CDR1 and CDR2 sequences are SEHNR and FQNEAQ (reference sequence). CDR3 region: CASSLKGADYGYTF. The CDR3 DNA is TGTGCCAGCAGCTTAAAGGGTGCGGACTATGGCTACACCTTC.

The rearrangement joins TRBV19 to TRBJ1-3; D remains ambiguous. The V gene lost 6 bases and the J gene lost 3 bases, with 6 bases spanning the gap. There are 12 residues in the CDR3. The V gene's germline CDR1 is LNHDA and CDR2 SQIVND (reference sequence). The chain's CDR3 is CASSPLGNTIYF. Here the CDR3 DNA reads TGTGCCAGTAGCCCCCTTGGAAACACCATATATTTT.

This chain joins TRBV18 and TRBJ2-7; 9 bases are shared with TRBD1. CDR1 is KGHSH, CDR2 LQKENI, per germline. The CDR3 contains 16 residues. Germline trimming cut 3 bases from V and 5 bases from J; bases unmatched to any gene: 11. CDR3 nucleotide sequence: TGTGCCAGCTCACCCCTCGGGACAGGGTCAAGTAACGAGCAGTACTTC. Translation: CASSPLGTGSSNEQYF.

The chain recombines TRBV6-5 with TRBJ2-3; no clear D gene. The CDR3 is made up of 15 amino acids. Germline assignment: CDR1 MNHEY and CDR2 SVGAGI. V gave up 0 bases and J gave up 1 base, with 8 bases separating them. The CDR3 sequence: CASSYSPEGTDTQYF. CDR3 bases: TGTGCCAGCAGTTACTCTCCCGAGGGCACAGATACGCAGTATTTT.

This chain links TRBV27 with TRBJ1-1; tentative D call: TRBD1 (5 bases). CDR3 size: 14 residues. The germline CDR1 and CDR2 sequences are MNHEY and SMNVEV (reference sequence). The V end lost 2 bases, the J end lost 1 base, and 8 bases lay between the germline ends. The CDR3 loop reads CASSLGAANTEAFF. Written as DNA, the CDR3 is TGTGCCAGCAGTTTAGGGGCTGCGAACACTGAAGCTTTCTTT.

The chain has TRBV6-1 and TRBJ2-1; either TRBD1 or TRBD2 may fit D (5 bases each). The CDR3 runs 13 residues. V shed 10 bases and J shed 0 bases, with 10 bases lying between them. Per the germline V gene, CDR1 is MNHNS and CDR2 is SASEGT. CDR3 loop: CAIGASSYNEQFF. For the CDR3, the DNA is TGTGCCATCGGGGCGAGCTCCTACAATGAGCAGTTCTTC.

The chain has TRBV6-1 and TRBJ1-2; D is possibly TRBD1 (5 bases). The CDR3 is made up of 15 amino acids. The ends were cut back, 0 bases at V and 4 bases at J, with 12 bases in the middle. Germline assignment: CDR1 MNHNS and CDR2 SASEGT. CDR3 nucleotides: TGTGCCAGCAGTGAAGCCAGGGCGAGCGGCTATGGCTACACCTTC. Translation gives CASSEARASGYGYTF.

The chain joins TRBV7-9 to TRBJ2-7, with 7 nucleotides matching TRBD1. CDR1 and CDR2 from the germline V gene are SEHNR and FQNEAQ (reference sequence). CDR3 length: 18 residues. J lost 4 bases, V lost 3 bases, and 18 bases had no gene match. The CDR3 nucleotides read TGTGCCAGCAGCTTCAATCGAGTCCGGGACAGTTACTTTTACGAGCAGTACTTC. It yields the protein CASSFNRVRDSYFYEQYF. Variable domain in full (rest from reference TRBV7-9 and TRBJ2-7): DTGVSQNPRHKITKRGQNVTFRCDPISEHNRLYWYRQTLGQGPEFLTYFQNEAQLEKSRLLSDRFSAERPKGSFSTLEIQRTEQGDSAMYLCASSFNRVRDSYFYEQYFGPGTRLTVT.

The chain recombines TRBV5-5 with TRBJ1-1, with D possibly TRBD1 on 6 matching bases. CDR1 and CDR2 from the germline V gene are SGHKS and YYEKEE (reference sequence). The CDR3 sequence is 16 residues long. Trimming took 0 bases from V and 5 from J, leaving 17 bases between them. CDR3 bases: TGTGCCAGCAGCTTGGCCTTAGGGGGGGCGGGAACTGAAGCTTTCTTT. Translating it yields CASSLALGGAGTEAFF.

V and J are TRBV27 and TRBJ1-2; 9 nucleotides agree with TRBD1. The germline CDR1 and CDR2 sequences are MNHEY and SMNVEV (reference sequence). This CDR3 has 13 residues. J was trimmed by 8 bases and V by 6 bases; bases with no gene match: 7. CDR3 sequence: CASSAGTGNGYTF. The CDR3 DNA reads TGTGCCAGCAGCGCCGGGACAGGGAACGGCTACACCTTC.

The chain employs TRBV20-1 and TRBJ2-3; no definite D call. There are 11 residues in the CDR3. Per the germline V gene, CDR1 is DFQATT and CDR2 is SNEGSKA (reference sequence). Trimming pared 3 bases from V and 7 bases from J, leaving 8 bases between. CDR3 in DNA: TGCAGTGCTAGGGGTGTGAATACGCAGTATTTT. Protein product: CSARGVNTQYF.

The chain has TRBV7-5 and TRBJ1-5. TRBV7-5 is described as a pseudogene. The CDR3 spans 15 residues. CDR3 region: CARSTGTPMDQPQHF. The CDR3 DNA is TGTGCCAGAAGCACCGGGACCCCAATGGATCAGCCCCAGCATTTT.

The rearrangement uses TRBV2 and TRBJ1-5; no clear D. Trimming left V 7 bases short and J 6 bases short, with 16 bases between. CDR1 SNHLY and CDR2 FYNNEI come from the germline V gene. This CDR3 has 14 amino acids. The CDR3 reads CASMNLGPGQPQHF. Here the CDR3 DNA reads TGTGCCAGCATGAACCTCGGGCCGGGTCAGCCCCAGCATTTT.